This T cell receptor beta chain was recorded in a study of CD8 T cells in ankylosing spondylitis. This clonotype was counted a few times. No antigen is known for it. This CDR3 spans 15 amino acids. The V end lost 3 bases, the J end lost 5 bases, and 16 bases lay between the germline ends. Overall study results and limits: Ankylosing spondylitis blood appeared to be characterized by a TCR beta motif of 8 or 9 highly homologous variants.

TCR beta libraries were made by quantitative 5'-RACE with molecular barcodes. From the 5' RACE reads, TCRdb called clonotypes with MiXCR, one entry per CDR3 protein. In the table there are approximately 35,000 distinct CDR3 sequences, more than 13% of which are singletons. The chain couples TRBV12-3 or TRBV12-4 to TRBJ1-1; D unresolved. The clonotype comes from a male donor with ankylosing spondylitis or in good health (not recorded which). Sequencing was performed on blood. The DNA of the CDR3 is TGTGCCAGCAGTTTTGGTGTTGGGGTGGGAACTGAAGCTTTCTTT. It translates to CASSFGVGVGTEAFF.